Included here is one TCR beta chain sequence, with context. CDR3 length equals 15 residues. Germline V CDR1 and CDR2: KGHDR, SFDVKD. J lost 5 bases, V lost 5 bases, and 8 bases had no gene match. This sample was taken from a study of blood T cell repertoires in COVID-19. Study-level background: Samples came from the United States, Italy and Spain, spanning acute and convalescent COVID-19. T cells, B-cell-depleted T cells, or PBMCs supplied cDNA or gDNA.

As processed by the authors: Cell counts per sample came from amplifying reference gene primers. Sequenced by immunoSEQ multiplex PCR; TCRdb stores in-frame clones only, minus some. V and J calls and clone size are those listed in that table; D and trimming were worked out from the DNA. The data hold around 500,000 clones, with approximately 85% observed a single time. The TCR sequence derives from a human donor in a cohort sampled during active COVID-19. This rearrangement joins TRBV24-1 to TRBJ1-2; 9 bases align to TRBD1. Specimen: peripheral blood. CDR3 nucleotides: TGTGCCACCAGTGCCCCGGACAGGGGCGAGTATGGCTACACCTTC. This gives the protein CATSAPDRGEYGYTF.